A single T cell receptor beta chain is shown here with its context. Researchers ran the PCR with 60 Vbeta and 13 Jbeta primers. TCRdb's table, derived via immunoSEQ multiplex PCR, lists solely in-frame clones and lacks some. Among roughly 99,000 clones listed, about 83% were seen once. This sample is drawn from a study of cytomegalovirus exposure and HLA in healthy donors. V lost 8 bases and J lost 7; bases outside the gene matches: 12. The CDR3 consists of 15 residues. Per germline, CDR1 MNHNS and CDR2 SASEGT. The TCR comes from a man between 60 and 75 years old in good health and CMV-seropositive. V and J are TRBV6-1 and TRBJ1-4; 8 bases are shared with TRBD1. Source material: PBMCs. CDR3 sequence reads: CASASRDRNFEKLFF. The CDR3 region has the DNA TGTGCCAGCGCTAGCCGGGACAGGAATTTTGAAAAACTGTTTTTT.